This entry features one T cell receptor (beta chain) sequence. The target antigen is unknown. These data belong to a study of CD8 T cells in Susac syndrome. Study-wide results and caveats: Regarding the TCR sequencing and HLA analysis, the study admitted that a relatively small number of individuals were involved.

Trimming took off 3 bases at V and 2 bases at J, with 15 bases between the two ends. The germline V gene has CDR1 LGHDT and CDR2 YNNKEL (reference sequence). This CDR3 contains 16 residues. RNA in amounts of roughly 0.45 to 1 ug was reverse transcribed with random hexamers. Amplification of TCR beta CDR3 spanned 54 Vbeta and 13 Jbeta via immunoSEQ multiplex PCR. In TCRdb, the immunoSEQ multiplex PCR reads were re-called with MiXCR into one record per CDR3 protein. Seen here are some 150,000 distinct CDR3 sequences, 95% observed once, and the top ten hold 0.13% to 0.15%. Sequencing of TCR beta was performed on blood CD8+ and CD4+ T cells.

This chain uses TRBV3-1 with TRBJ2-3; D may be TRBD1 (6 bases). The TCR sequence derives from a human donor with multiple sclerosis. Sequencing was carried out using CD8+ T cells from PBMCs. The CDR3 is CASSQTGEPPTDTQYF. The CDR3 bases are TGTGCCAGCAGCCAGACAGGCGAACCGCCCACAGATACGCAGTATTTT.